This record looks at one T cell receptor (beta chain) sequence and its context. Treatment-naive patients with stable or active relapsing-remitting disease served as multiple sclerosis controls. Negative isolation yielded the CD8+ and CD4+ T cells, while FACS enriched the TEMRA cells. The sample originates from a study of CD8 T cells in Susac syndrome. After extraction with the RNeasy kit, about 0.5 to 1 ug of the RNA was reverse transcribed using random hexamers. An immunoSEQ multiplex PCR generated amplified TCR beta CDR3 products spanning 54 Vbeta and 13 Jbeta. TCRdb independently ran MiXCR on the immunoSEQ multiplex PCR reads; one entry per CDR3 protein. This table holds tens of thousands of distinct CDR3 sequences, approximately 94% found once. The sample consisted of CD8+ T cells from PBMCs. This TCR was sampled from a human donor with multiple sclerosis.

CDR3 in DNA: TGTGCCAGCAGTTTAAGGTCGGGAGGCGCACACTCTGGGGCCAACGTCCTGACTTTC. Its protein is CASSLRSGGAHSGANVLTF. This chain links TRBV12-3 or TRBV12-4 with TRBJ2-6; 7 nucleotides agree with TRBD2. The CDR3 covers 19 residues. Trimming took 2 bases from V and 0 from J; bases not matched to a gene: 10.